Each of the 22 T cell receptor beta chains below was sequenced from the same sample in a study of shared clonotypes between healthy human individuals. Repertoires were generated with immunoSEQ multiplex PCR, while TCRdb's copy carries only in-frame clones and drops some. This table holds about 560,000 clones, roughly 79% found once. Sequencing input: PBMCs. The receptor source for this set is a woman in her thirties or forties in good health. Some clones in this sample may be carry-over from other donors' samples.

The J gene is TRBJ2-1, the V gene TRBV4-3; D possibly uses TRBD1 or TRBD2 (5 bases each). This CDR3 is 15 amino acids long. V lost 1 base and J 8 bases, leaving 15 bases between the germline ends. Germline values: CDR1 LGHNA, CDR2 YSLEER. The CDR3 sequence is CASSQGVGTPDEQFF. The CDR3 DNA follows: TGCGCCAGCAGCCAAGGAGTGGGGACCCCAGATGAGCAGTTCTTC.

The chain links TRBV2 to TRBJ1-1; D call uncertain. This CDR3 is built from 12 residues. CDR1 SNHLY and CDR2 FYNNEI come from the germline V gene. The germline V and J ends were trimmed by 3 bases and 5 bases, with 7 bases remaining between them. The CDR3: CASSEVRTEAFF. The CDR3 DNA is TGTGCCAGCAGTGAGGTTCGAACTGAAGCTTTCTTT.

Many counts were recorded for this clone. The chain carries TRBV29-1 and TRBJ1-2, with a weak D call TRBD1 (5 bases). The V end lost 2 bases, the J end lost 4 bases, and 5 bases lay between the germline ends. CDR3 length equals 11 residues. The germline V gene encodes CDR1 SQVTM and CDR2 ANQGSEA. The CDR3 bases are TGCAGCGTTGAAACAGGCTATGGCTACACCTTC. Translating gives CSVETGYGYTF.

With regard to this clone: Compared with germline, one end of the junction differs, possibly owing to a read error. CDR3 bases: TGTGCCAGCAGTGAATTCCTTGGACTCTATGGCTACGCCTTC. Amino acids: CASSEFLGLYGYAF. The gene calls are TRBV25-1 and TRBJ1-2; the D is unclear. Germline CDR1 reads MGHDK; CDR2 reads SYGVNS. The CDR3 runs to 14 residues.

The rearrangement uses TRBV7-9 and TRBJ2-7; D might be TRBD2 (5 bases). Germline V gene sequence: CDR1 SEHNR, CDR2 FQNEAQ (reference sequence). This CDR3 region has 14 residues. Trimming took 2 bases from V and 5 from J, leaving 13 bases between them. CDR3 nucleotides: TGTGCCAGCAGCTTACTAGCTGTGGGAGACGAGCAGTACTTC. Amino acids: CASSLLAVGDEQYF.

The chain links TRBV5-1 to TRBJ2-7, with D possibly matching TRBD1 (6 bases). This CDR3 is built from 14 residues. Trimming stripped 0 bases from V and 4 bases from J, with 11 bases between. Looked up from germline, CDR1 is SGHRS and CDR2 is YFSETQ. The CDR3 DNA is TGCGCCAGCAGCTTGGGACAGGCCACTTACGAGCAGTACTTC. It is translated as CASSLGQATYEQYF.

V and J are TRBV29-1 and TRBJ1-1; no clear D gene. V was cut by 3 bases and J by 5 bases, with 10 bases left in between. The germline V gene encodes CDR1 SQVTM and CDR2 ANQGSEA. This CDR3 spans 12 amino acids. The CDR3 protein is CSVESQPTEAFF. Here the CDR3 DNA reads TGCAGCGTTGAGTCCCAGCCAACTGAAGCTTTCTTT.

The chain recombines TRBV6-5 with TRBJ1-5; D call uncertain. The CDR3 sequence is 15 residues long. The V and J ends lost 6 bases and 2 bases respectively, with 14 bases between them. Per the germline V gene, CDR1 is MNHEY and CDR2 is SVGAGI. CDR3 in DNA: TGTGCCAGCAGGGCCCGGGGAGCCGGCAATCAGCCCCAGCATTTT. Its translation is CASRARGAGNQPQHF.

CDR3 DNA: TGTGCCAGCAGTTCCCATGTGGACTATGGCTACACCTTC. The encoded protein is CASSSHVDYGYTF. The rearrangement joins TRBV28 to TRBJ1-2; D is unresolved. The CDR3 spans 13 residues. Germline lookup yields CDR1 MDHEN and CDR2 SYDVKM. Trimming cost V 4 bases and J 3 bases, with 9 bases left between them.

V is TRBV10-2 and J is TRBJ1-1; 10 bases are shared with TRBD1. This CDR3 has 14 amino acids. Trimming cost V 2 bases and J 3 bases; bases outside gene matches: 0. Per the germline V gene, CDR1 is WSHSY and CDR2 is SAAADI. CDR3 DNA sequence: TGCGCCAGCAGTGAGGGGACAGGGGACACTGAAGCTTTCTTT. Encoded protein: CASSEGTGDTEAFF.

V gene TRBV10-2 combines with J gene TRBJ2-1; TRBD1 might be the D (6 bases). V lost 3 bases and J 7 bases, leaving 13 bases between the germline ends. Germline CDR1 WSHSY, CDR2 SAAADI. The CDR3 consists of 14 residues. The chain's CDR3 is CASSDLGAQNEQFF. CDR3 coding DNA: TGCGCCAGCAGTGATTTGGGGGCGCAGAATGAGCAGTTCTTC.

The V gene is TRBV2, the J gene TRBJ2-5; unclear D gene. The CDR3 covers 13 residues. Trimming took 1 base from V and 5 from J, leaving 8 bases between them. Per germline, CDR1 SNHLY and CDR2 FYNNEI. CDR3 coding DNA: TGTGCCAGCAGTGAAGAGTCCTTGGAGACCCAGTACTTC. Translating it yields CASSEESLETQYF.

As to this clone: Other DNA sequences in this sample translate to the same CDR3. The rearrangement links TRBV6-5 to TRBJ2-7; D gene unclear. The ends were cut back, 6 bases at V and 4 bases at J, with 7 bases in the middle. CDR3 length equals 11 residues. Germline CDR1 and CDR2: MNHEY and SVGAGI. As DNA, the CDR3 is TGTGCCAGCAGACGCATGTACGAGCAGTACTTC. It encodes CASRRMYEQYF.

A single count supports this clone. V gene TRBV6-1 combines with J gene TRBJ2-3, with 10 nucleotides matching TRBD2. The V segment lost 5 bases and the J segment 6 bases; nucleotides outside the gene matches: 5. CDR1 and CDR2 (germline): MNHNS, SASEGT. The CDR3 has 14 amino acids. The CDR3 spells CASSSSGRRDTQYF. As DNA, the CDR3 is TGTGCCAGCAGTTCTAGCGGGAGAAGGGATACGCAGTATTTT.

There are a few counts of this clone. The chain recombines TRBV18 with TRBJ2-2; D unresolved. CDR1 and CDR2 from the germline V gene are KGHSH and LQKENI. The CDR3 has 17 amino acids. The ends were cut back, 2 bases at V and 6 bases at J, with 19 bases in the middle. CDR3 DNA: TGTGCCAGCTCACCAGAATTTAGAGGTTCCCTCGCCGGGGAGCTGTTTTTT. Protein product: CASSPEFRGSLAGELFF.

The rearrangement joins TRBV27 to TRBJ2-7; D might be TRBD2 (6 bases). Germline V gene data show CDR1 as MNHEY and CDR2 as SMNVEV (reference sequence). Trimming removed 7 bases from V and 4 bases from J, with 14 bases in between. This CDR3 comprises 13 residues. The CDR3 protein is CASTSLGGYEQYF. The CDR3 region has the DNA TGTGCCAGCACCTCCCTGGGAGGTTACGAGCAGTACTTC.

This chain's CDR3 is CSVSSGGDNEQFF. CDR3 DNA sequence: TGCAGCGTTAGCTCAGGGGGAGACAATGAGCAGTTCTTC. The V call is TRBV29-1, the J call TRBJ2-1; 7 positions agree with TRBD1. The CDR3 is 13 amino acids. Unmatched junction bases numbered 6, after V lost 5 bases and J lost 5 bases. The germline V gene has CDR1 SQVTM and CDR2 ANQGSEA.

V is TRBV28 and J is TRBJ1-2; D gene ambiguous. The CDR3 contains 16 residues. With 8 bases removed from V and 4 bases from J, the gap between germline ends came to 23 bases. From germline, CDR1 is MDHEN and CDR2 SYDVKM. The CDR3 DNA follows: TGTGCCAGCGTGAGAGGGCCAGCGTCCCTAGGCTATGGCTACACCTTC. Its translation: CASVRGPASLGYGYTF.

V is TRBV11-2 and J is TRBJ2-6; TRBD2 might be the D (5 bases). This CDR3 contains 17 residues. Germline-derived CDR1 and CDR2 are SGHAT and FQNNGV. V lost 3 bases, J lost 4 bases, and 16 bases lay in between. Written as DNA, the CDR3 is TGTGCCAGCAGCTTGGGCGGGCCCACGGCGGGGGCCAACGTCCTGACTTTC. Amino acids: CASSLGGPTAGANVLTF.

The V gene is TRBV4-3, the J gene TRBJ2-1, with 7 bases that match TRBD2. Looked up from germline, CDR1 is LGHNA and CDR2 is YSLEER. Germline trimming cut 0 bases from V and 6 bases from J; bases unmatched to any gene: 8. This CDR3 spans 16 amino acids. The CDR3 reads CASSQDLGEGLNEQFF. The CDR3 bases are TGCGCCAGCAGCCAAGATCTGGGGGAGGGCCTCAATGAGCAGTTCTTC.

The CDR3 protein is CAISRGGLAEGDTQYF. CDR3 bases: TGTGCCATCAGCCGCGGAGGGCTAGCGGAGGGGGATACGCAGTATTTT. This chain links TRBV10-3 with TRBJ2-3; TRBD2 matches at 7 bases. Germline CDR1 ENHRY, CDR2 SYGVKD. The V and J ends lost 6 bases and 6 bases, in that order; junction bases with no gene match: 15. There are 16 residues in the CDR3.

This chain links TRBV6-6 with TRBJ1-1; D call uncertain. This CDR3 region has 13 residues. V lost 2 bases and J lost 0, with 4 bases in between. Germline V gives CDR1 MNHNY, CDR2 SVGAGI (reference sequence). The CDR3 bases are TGTGCCAGCAGTTACCCCTTGAACACTGAAGCTTTCTTT. Protein sequence: CASSYPLNTEAFF.